This entry concerns a single T cell receptor (beta chain). The antigen remains unidentified. The entry originates in a study of CD8+CD57+ T cells in acquired aplastic anemia. Findings of the study overall: Over 25 CD8+ CDR3 sequences occurred in both the patients and the controls.

The CDR3 consists of 14 residues. V lost 2 bases to trimming and J lost 1 base, with 9 bases between them. Per the germline V gene, CDR1 is SGHDT and CDR2 is YYEEEE. Sequencing involved patients with CD8+CD57+ cell expansion previously shown by flow cytometry. It was genomic DNA that served as the template for profiling TCR beta VDJ and CDR3. MiXCR was run by TCRdb on the reads, yielding one entry per CDR3 protein. Among 250,000 to 350,000 distinct CDR3 sequences, roughly 61% were seen once, and the ten largest hold 1% to 1.5%. The clonotype originates from a human donor with aplastic anemia. Sample: sorted CD4+, CD8+, or CD8+CD57+ T cells (not recorded which) from PBMCs. The genes are TRBV5-6 and TRBJ2-5; the D is unclear. The CDR3 region has the DNA TGTGCCAGCAGCTTTCGACGGTCCCAAGAGACCCAGTACTTC. Translation gives CASSFRRSQETQYF.